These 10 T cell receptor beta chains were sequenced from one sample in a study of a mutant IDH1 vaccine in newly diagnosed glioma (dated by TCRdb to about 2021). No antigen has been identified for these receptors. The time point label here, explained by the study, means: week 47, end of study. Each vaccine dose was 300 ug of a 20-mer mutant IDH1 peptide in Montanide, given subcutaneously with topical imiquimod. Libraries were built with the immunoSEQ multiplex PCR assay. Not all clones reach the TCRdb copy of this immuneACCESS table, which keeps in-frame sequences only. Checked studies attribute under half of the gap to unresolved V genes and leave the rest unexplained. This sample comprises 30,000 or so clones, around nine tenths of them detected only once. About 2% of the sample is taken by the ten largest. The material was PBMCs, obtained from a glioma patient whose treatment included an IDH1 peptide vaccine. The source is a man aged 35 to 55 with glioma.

The CDR3: CASSPSGGYNEQFF. The CDR3 DNA sequence: TGTGCCAGCAGTCCCTCGGGGGGCTACAATGAGCAGTTCTTC. The J gene is TRBJ2-1, the V gene TRBV27; the match to TRBD2 covers 7 bases. The CDR3 spans 14 residues. Trimming cost V 5 bases and J 3 bases; bases outside gene matches: 4. Germline CDR1 and CDR2: MNHEY and SMNVEV (reference sequence).

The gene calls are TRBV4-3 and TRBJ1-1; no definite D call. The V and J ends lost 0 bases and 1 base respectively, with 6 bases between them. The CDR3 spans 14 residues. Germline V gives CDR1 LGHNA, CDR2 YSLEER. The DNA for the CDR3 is TGCGCCAGCAGCCAAGAAGGAGAGAACACTGAAGCTTTCTTT. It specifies CASSQEGENTEAFF.

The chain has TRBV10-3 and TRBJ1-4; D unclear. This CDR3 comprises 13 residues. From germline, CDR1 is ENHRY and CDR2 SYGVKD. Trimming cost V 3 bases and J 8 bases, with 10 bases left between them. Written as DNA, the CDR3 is TGTGCCATCAGTGACCAGACACGGGAAAAACTGTTTTTT. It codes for CAISDQTREKLFF.

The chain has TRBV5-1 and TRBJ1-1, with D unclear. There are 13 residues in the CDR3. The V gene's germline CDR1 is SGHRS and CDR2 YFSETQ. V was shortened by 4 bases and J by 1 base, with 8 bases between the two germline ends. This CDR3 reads CASSSLRNTEAFF. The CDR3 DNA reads TGCGCCAGCAGCAGTTTAAGGAACACTGAAGCTTTCTTT.

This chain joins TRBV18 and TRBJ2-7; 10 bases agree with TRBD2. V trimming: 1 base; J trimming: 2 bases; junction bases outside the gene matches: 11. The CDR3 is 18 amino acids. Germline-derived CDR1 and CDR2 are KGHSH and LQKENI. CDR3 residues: CASSPLPVASGGAYEQYV. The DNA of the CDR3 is TGTGCCAGCTCACCACTGCCAGTGGCCAGCGGGGGGGCCTACGAGCAGTACGTC.

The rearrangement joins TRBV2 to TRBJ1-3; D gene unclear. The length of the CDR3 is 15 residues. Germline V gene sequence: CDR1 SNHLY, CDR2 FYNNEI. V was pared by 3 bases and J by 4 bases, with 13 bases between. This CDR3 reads CASSEPGGRGNTIYF. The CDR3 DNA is TGTGCCAGCAGTGAGCCAGGCGGTCGAGGAAACACCATATATTTT.

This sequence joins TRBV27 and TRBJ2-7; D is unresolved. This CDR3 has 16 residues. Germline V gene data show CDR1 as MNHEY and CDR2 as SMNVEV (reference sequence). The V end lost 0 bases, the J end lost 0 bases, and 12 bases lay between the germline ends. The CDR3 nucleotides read TGTGCCAGCAGTTTATCCCTCGGTACGAGCTCCTACGAGCAGTACTTC. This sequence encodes CASSLSLGTSSYEQYF.

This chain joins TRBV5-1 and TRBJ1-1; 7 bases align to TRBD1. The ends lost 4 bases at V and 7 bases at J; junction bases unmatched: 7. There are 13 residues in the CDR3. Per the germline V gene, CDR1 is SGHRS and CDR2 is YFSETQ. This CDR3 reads CASSLGTAIEAFF. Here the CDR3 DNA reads TGCGCCAGCAGCCTAGGGACAGCTATTGAAGCTTTCTTT.

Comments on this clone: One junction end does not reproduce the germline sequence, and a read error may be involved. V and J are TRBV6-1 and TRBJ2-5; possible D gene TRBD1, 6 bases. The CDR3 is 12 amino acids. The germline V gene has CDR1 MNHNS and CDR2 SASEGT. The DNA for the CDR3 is TGTGCCAGCGAGGGGGTTGAGTCCGACCCCCACTTC. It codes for CASEGVESDPHF.

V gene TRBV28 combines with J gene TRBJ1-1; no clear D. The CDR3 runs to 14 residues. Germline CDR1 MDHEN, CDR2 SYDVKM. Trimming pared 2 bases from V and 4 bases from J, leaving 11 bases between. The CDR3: CASSLAAISTEAFF. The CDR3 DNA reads TGTGCCAGCAGTTTAGCGGCGATTTCCACTGAAGCTTTCTTT.